This TCR beta chain emerged from a study of T cells in Graves' hyperthyroidism and ophthalmopathy. This clonotype was seen once. Amplified TCR beta CDR3 regions came from RNA transcripts. HTBI primers drove first-round RT-PCR of the TCR CDR3. MiXCR, applied by TCRdb to the multiplex PCR reads, yields one record per CDR3 protein. Here the sample spans a few hundred thousand distinct CDR3 sequences, 15% to 18% being singletons. Trimming shortened V by 1 base and J by 1 base, and 10 bases separated the two germline ends. Germline V gene data show CDR1 as DFQATT and CDR2 as SNEGSKA (reference sequence). This CDR3 comprises 14 residues. The hyperthyroidism patients had all been newly diagnosed, and their disease duration was under 2 months. Their ages ranged from 18 to 65 years.

Specimen: blood. The TCR comes from a woman in her twenties or thirties with Graves' hyperthyroidism. The rearrangement uses TRBV20-1 and TRBJ1-1; D might be TRBD1 (6 bases). CDR3: CSARAGGGNTEAFF. As DNA, the CDR3 is TGCAGTGCTAGAGCGGGAGGGGGGAACACTGAAGCTTTCTTT.